This TCR beta chain was recorded in a study of OX40 agonist ivuxolimab in advanced cancers. Across the whole study: Intravenous ivuxolimab was administered to patients every 2 weeks at 0.01 to 10 mg/kg. Prior therapy, whether anti-PD-1, anti-PD-L1 or anti-CTLA-4, was allowed, and about 40% had some. Study-level points and caveats: The CD4+ and CD8+ T cells in the blood had expanded clonally by week 6 at 0.1 to 3.0 mg/kg. Some nonresponders also had low normalized T-cell clonal expansion.

This clone occurred once. Its specificity is unknown. Measured with immunoSEQ multiplex PCR; TCRdb has only the in-frame clones, and not every one. The sample holds 60,000 or so clones, roughly 87% seen once. Germline values: CDR1 SGHAT, CDR2 FQDESV (reference sequence). The CDR3 has 15 residues. V was pared by 1 base and J by 5 bases, with 11 bases between. Sequencing used CD4+ or CD8+ T cells sorted from blood, obtained in a trial of the OX40 agonist ivuxolimab. This clonotype was sampled from an adult with an advanced solid tumor such as melanoma, head and neck, liver or kidney cancer. The rearrangement uses TRBV11-1 and TRBJ2-2; no clear D. The CDR3, as DNA: TGTGCCAGCAGCTTAGGTCTAGTAGGGACCGGGGAGCTGTTTTTT. Translating it yields CASSLGLVGTGELFF. Supplemented by reference TRBV11-1 and TRBJ2-2, the full variable domain reads EAEVAQSPRYKITEKSQAVAFWCDPISGHATLYWYRQILGQGPELLVQFQDESVVDDSQLPKDRFSAERLKGVDSTLKIQPAELGDSAMYLCASSLGLVGTGELFFGEGSRLTVL.